The source of this TCR beta chain is a study of blood T cell repertoires in COVID-19 (dated by TCRdb to the early 2020s). About the investigation overall: Samples covering the acute and convalescent phases of COVID-19 were provided by collaborators in the United States, Italy and Spain. The prospective study material was composed of cDNA or gDNA derived from T cells, B-cell-depleted T cells, or PBMCs. Subjects who had been exposed to COVID-19, were actively infected with it, or had recovered from it provided the deeply sampled blood TCRbeta repertoires that made up the dataset. A freely available public database, intended as a resource for researchers studying the immune response to SARS-CoV-2, is where the repertoires were released. Samples were obtained from the ongoing ImmuneRACE study (first 160 participants) and from some 1,300 subjects provided by 6 global collaborators. Sample metadata almost always included a de-identified subject ID, COVID-19 status, age in years and sex. Where HLA class I and class II types were available, the types were taken from metadata supplied by the sample provider, not from assay-based typing. Points the paper makes about the study in general: Clinical and demographic metadata were provided uncurated, with the amount varying by source and participant.

Worth noting for this clone: Its antigen specificity is not known. Base quality data are lacking; no much larger clone is found one base away.

TCRbeta CDR3 regions were amplified from genomic DNA by means of the immunoSEQ Assay, a bias-controlled multiplex PCR. In the authors' own workflow: The number of nucleated cells in each sample was estimated from the amplification of reference gene primers within the assay. To quantify the absolute abundance of each unique TCRbeta CDR3 rearrangement, sequence reads were collapsed and filtered. For each sample, productive Simpson clonality was calculated as the square root of Simpson's diversity index over productive rearrangements. TCRdb provides this immuneACCESS table in a form limited to in-frame rearrangements. Some clones are lacking; in checked studies, under half of them reflect an unresolved V gene, and why the rest are absent is not known. The V and J calls and clone size come from that table; D and trimming were worked out from the DNA. Within this sample are 450,000 to 500,000 clones, with 70% to 90% of them counted one time only. In total, the top ten clones hold approximately 3.2% of the sample.

From its cysteine to its phenylalanine, the CDR3 spans 12 amino acids. The CDR3 DNA has 36 bases and is translated from base 1. Cut back by 6 bases and 6 bases, the V and J ends lie 11 bases apart. The germline V gene provides CDR1 KGHDR and CDR2 SFDVKD. Whole blood was collected in K2EDTA tubes by collaborating institutions according to the institutions' own protocols. Collaborator samples were shipped for TCRbeta analysis as frozen whole blood, isolated PBMCs, or DNA extracted from either sample type. The V gene is TRBV24-1 and the J gene is TRBJ2-7; the best D guess is TRBD1, with 5 bases matching. The sequenced sample consisted of peripheral blood. This receptor was obtained from a human donor in a cohort sampled during active COVID-19. For the CDR3, the sequence is CATSSRVGEQYF. The DNA sequence is as follows: TGTGCCACCAGTAGCAGGGTAGGCGAGCAGTACTTC.